This entry is about one T cell receptor (delta chain). Its antigen is still unknown. Per-base quality was not reported, and no clone a single base away is much larger than it. The data were obtained in a study of gamma-delta T cells after stem cell transplantation (dated by TCRdb to the mid-2010s). From its cysteine to its phenylalanine, the CDR3 spans 18 amino acids. Left in the record is the CDR3 DNA by itself, 54 bases read in frame from the first base. From the germline V gene, CDR1 is GEAIGNYY and CDR2 is EKD. V and J are truncated by 3 bases and 0 bases respectively, leaving an intervening sequence of 14 bases. The library came from RT-PCR. The sample was run on an Illumina MiSeq. TCRdb reanalyzed the public reads with the CATT caller, and identical DNA sequences were merged afterwards. In this sample the table shows about 3,000 delta-chain clones, 2.9% of which occur a single time. The ten largest clonotypes hold around 28% of the sample.

Sequences were obtained from gamma-delta T cells. The origin of this receptor is a human donor. It is not recorded whose cells these are; they may come from a transplant donor. The sequence joins TRDV2 to TRDJ3, and the D gene may be TRDD3, 6 bases matching. The DNA reads as follows: TGTGCCTGTGACCCGACTGGGCCTAGCTCCTGGGACACCCGACAGATGTTTTTC. This translates into CACDPTGPSSWDTRQMFF.